This TCR beta chain was identified during a study of shared clonotypes between healthy human individuals. Study summary: The donors, a couple of women and a few men, were aged 18 to 49.

The CDR3 length is 16 residues. Trimming at V came to 0 bases and at J to 2 bases, leaving 4 bases not matched to a gene. The V gene's germline CDR1 is SGHTS and CDR2 YDEGEE. Sorted-subset replicate PCRs used around 220 ng DNA, some 30,000 T cell genomes. Sequencing used immunoSEQ multiplex PCR; TCRdb keeps in-frame clones, though not all of them. The sample shows roughly 1 million clones, 65% to 80% of them seen only once. The receptor was derived from a man aged 18 to 30 in good health. The sequencing sample was made of memory CD4+ T cells sorted from blood. This sample's subset: CD45RA-negative fraction. The chain is built from TRBV5-8 and TRBJ1-5; 8 bases are a match to TRBD1. CDR3 amino acids: CASSLVPGGGNQPQHF. CDR3 nucleotide sequence: TGTGCCAGCAGCTTGGTACCAGGGGGCGGCAATCAGCCCCAGCATTTT.